The sequence of this TCR beta chain was determined in a study of blood T cell repertoires in COVID-19. Study-wide context: Collection of acute and convalescent COVID-19 samples took place in the United States, Italy and Spain. PBMCs, B-cell-depleted T cells, or T cells provided the cDNA or gDNA that made up the material.

This CDR3 region has 15 residues. The V gene end was trimmed by 4 bases and the J gene end by 5 bases; junction bases not matched to a gene: 9. Germline V gives CDR1 SGHTA, CDR2 FQGNSA. Methods used by the authors: Reference gene primers were amplified, and this amplification served to estimate nucleated cell counts. Method: immunoSEQ multiplex PCR; TCRdb's copy keeps in-frame clones and lacks some. V, J and clone size reflect that table, while D and trimming were determined from the DNA. The table shows fewer than 110,000 clones, with roughly 84% occurring only once. This clone was seen more than once but under ten times.

Source material: peripheral blood. The receptor's source is a human donor in a cohort sampled during active COVID-19. The chain couples TRBV7-2 to TRBJ1-2, with TRBD1 matching 8 bases. The CDR3 region has the DNA TGTGCCAGCAGCTCCTCGGGACAGGCGGGATATGGCTACACCTTC. It specifies CASSSSGQAGYGYTF.